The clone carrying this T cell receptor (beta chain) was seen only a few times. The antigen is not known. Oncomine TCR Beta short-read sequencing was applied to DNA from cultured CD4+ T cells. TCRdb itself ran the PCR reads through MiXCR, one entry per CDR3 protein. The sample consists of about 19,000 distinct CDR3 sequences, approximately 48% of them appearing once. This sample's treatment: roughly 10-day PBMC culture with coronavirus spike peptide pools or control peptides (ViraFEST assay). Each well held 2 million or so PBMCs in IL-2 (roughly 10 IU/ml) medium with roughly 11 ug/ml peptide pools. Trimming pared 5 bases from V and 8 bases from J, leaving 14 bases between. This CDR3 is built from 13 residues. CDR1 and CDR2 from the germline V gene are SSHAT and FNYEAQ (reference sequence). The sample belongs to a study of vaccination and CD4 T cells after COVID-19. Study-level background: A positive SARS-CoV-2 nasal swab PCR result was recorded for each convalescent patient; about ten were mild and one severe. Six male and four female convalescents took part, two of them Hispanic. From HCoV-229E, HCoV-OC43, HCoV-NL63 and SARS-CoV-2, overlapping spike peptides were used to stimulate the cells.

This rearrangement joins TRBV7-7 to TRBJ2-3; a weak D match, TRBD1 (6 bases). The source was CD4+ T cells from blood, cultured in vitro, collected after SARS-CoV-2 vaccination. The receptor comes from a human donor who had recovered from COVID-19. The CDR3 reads CASSPQGAGTQYF. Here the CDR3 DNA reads TGTGCCAGCAGCCCACAGGGCGCAGGTACGCAGTATTTT.